Listed below are T cell receptor beta chains from one sample, sequenced in a study of blood T cell repertoires in COVID-19. Here immunoSEQ multiplex PCR was the method, and the copy in TCRdb shows in-frame clones only, minus some. The table lists about 220,000 clones, over 60% of them singletons, with under 8.5% in the top ten. The source material was peripheral blood. The receptors originated from a woman aged 70-85 years with acute or convalescent COVID-19. Each CDR3 is given with its conserved first and last residue. A D gene is named only where the DNA matches it firmly. Expanded clones get a size class; other rows say once, few or many, or leave the size out.

d_gene	j_gene	v_gene	abundance	CDR3aa	CDR3nt
TRBD1	TRBJ1-6	TRBV15	NA	CATSGWDRGGPLHF	TGTGCCACCAGCGGATGGGACAGGGGGGGACCCCTCCACTTT
NA	TRBJ1-5	TRBV2	few	CASSDRGYSNQPQHF	TGTGCCAGCAGTGACAGGGGTTATAGCAATCAGCCCCAGCATTTT
NA	TRBJ2-4	TRBV19	once	CASSIEPGAGKNIQYF	TGTGCCAGTAGTATAGAACCAGGGGCTGGGAAAAACATTCAGTACTTC
TRBD2	TRBJ2-7	TRBV7-2	NA	CASSPRAGGGEGEQYF	TGTGCCAGCAGCCCGAGGGCCGGTGGCGGGGAGGGCGAGCAGTACTTC
NA	TRBJ2-4	TRBV28	once	CASSAGTGLPYF	TGTGCCAGCAGCGCCGGAACAGGGTTACCGTACTTC
NA	TRBJ2-5	TRBV11-2	NA	CASSLDGRYQQETQYF	TGTGCCAGCAGCTTAGATGGCAGGTACCAACAAGAGACCCAGTACTTC
NA	TRBJ2-2	TRBV6-5	NA	CAIRGAPGELFF	TGTGCCATCCGGGGAGCGCCCGGGGAGCTGTTTTTT
TRBD2	TRBJ2-3	TRBV9	NA	CASSPTTSGGASDTQYF	TGTGCCAGCAGCCCGACTACTAGCGGGGGGGCCTCGGATACGCAGTATTTT
NA	TRBJ1-5	TRBV6-5	NA	CASRGFQGSNQPQHF	TGTGCCAGCAGAGGGTTTCAGGGGAGCAATCAGCCCCAGCATTTT
NA	TRBJ2-7	TRBV5-6	NA	CASSFPRGEQYF	TGTGCCAGCAGCTTTCCTAGGGGCGAGCAGTACTTC
NA	TRBJ2-7	TRBV21-1	once	CASSRAGGLAGRYEQYF	TGTGCCAGCAGCCGAGCGGGTGGACTAGCGGGACGCTACGAGCAGTACTTC
TRBD1	TRBJ2-1	TRBV5-5	NA	CASSLGDRLNEQFF	TGTGCCAGCAGCTTGGGGGACAGGTTAAATGAGCAGTTCTTC
NA	TRBJ2-2	TRBV10-3	NA	CAISEGGRHTGELFF	TGTGCCATCAGTGAAGGTGGCAGGCACACCGGGGAGCTGTTTTTT
TRBD1	TRBJ1-6	TRBV27	NA	CASRIDRGNSPLHF	TGTGCCAGCAGAATAGACAGGGGTAATTCACCCCTCCACTTT
TRBD1	TRBJ2-2	TRBV6-1	NA	CASSGQGALDTGELFF	TGTGCCAGCAGTGGACAGGGGGCTTTGGACACCGGGGAGCTGTTTTTT
NA	TRBJ1-3	TRBV30	NA	CAWTPGGANTIYF	TGTGCCTGGACCCCCGGGGGGGCGAACACCATATATTTT
NA	TRBJ1-6	TRBV4-3	NA	CASSQGQLYNSPLHF	TGCGCCAGCAGCCAAGGACAGCTCTATAATTCACCCCTCCACTTT
TRBD1	TRBJ1-2	TRBV5-4	NA	CASSWLGQSNYGYTF	TGTGCCAGCAGCTGGCTGGGACAGTCTAACTATGGCTACACCTTC
NA	TRBJ2-1	TRBV7-6	NA	CASSLGPSAYNEQFF	TGTGCCAGCAGCTTAGGGCCTAGCGCGTACAATGAGCAGTTCTTC
TRBD1	TRBJ2-2	TRBV7-9	NA	CASSFGTGVTGELFF	TGTGCCAGCAGCTTCGGGACAGGGGTCACCGGGGAGCTGTTTTTT
TRBD2	TRBJ2-3	TRBV11-3	NA	CASSPSGVGTDTQYF	TGTGCCAGCAGCCCTAGCGGGGTCGGGACAGATACGCAGTATTTT
TRBD2	TRBJ2-5	TRBV2	NA	CASLGSGGLQETQYF	TGTGCCAGCCTGGGTAGCGGGGGCCTCCAAGAGACCCAGTACTTC
TRBD1	TRBJ2-5	TRBV18	NA	CASSPNPQGQGAQYF	TGTGCCAGCTCACCAAACCCCCAGGGACAGGGTGCCCAGTACTTC
NA	TRBJ2-7	TRBV30	NA	CAWSVSRTSSYEQYF	TGTGCCTGGAGTGTCTCAAGAACTAGCTCCTACGAGCAGTACTTC
NA	TRBJ1-2	TRBV6-5	NA	CASSYNRLAGYTF	TGTGCCAGCAGTTACAATCGCCTGGCTGGCTACACCTTC
NA	TRBJ2-3	TRBV13	NA	CASSRNEYGGVSTQYF	TGTGCCAGCAGCCGAAATGAGTACGGGGGTGTGAGTACGCAGTATTTT
NA	TRBJ1-2	TRBV7-9	NA	CASSPYGYTF	TGTGCCAGCAGCCCTTATGGCTACACCTTC
NA	TRBJ1-6	TRBV27	NA	CASSTLPGGRTSPLHF	TGTGCCAGCAGTACGCTCCCCGGGGGTAGAACTTCACCCCTCCACTTT
TRBD1	TRBJ1-6	TRBV10-3	NA	CAIKGTGGSPLHF	TGTGCCATCAAAGGGACAGGAGGGTCACCCCTCCACTTT
TRBD1	TRBJ2-1	TRBV5-1	NA	CASSPGQGTYNEQFF	TGCGCCAGCAGCCCCGGACAGGGGACGTACAATGAGCAGTTCTTC
TRBD1	TRBJ1-6	TRBV2	NA	CASRDKGQGTSPLHF	TGTGCCAGCAGGGATAAGGGACAGGGAACTTCACCCCTCCACTTT
TRBD1	TRBJ2-2	TRBV5-1	NA	CASSNGQGTNTGELFF	TGCGCCAGCAGCAACGGACAGGGGACCAACACCGGGGAGCTGTTTTTT
TRBD2	TRBJ2-7	TRBV2	NA	CASRQTGTSGYEQYF	TGTGCCAGCAGACAAACCGGGACTAGCGGTTACGAGCAGTACTTC
TRBD1	TRBJ1-2	TRBV6-5	NA	CASRFTQGNYGYTF	TGTGCCAGCAGGTTCACACAGGGGAACTATGGCTACACCTTC
TRBD2	TRBJ2-5	TRBV9	NA	CASSPSRGLAGGTIQETQYF	TGTGCCAGCAGCCCCAGTAGGGGACTAGCGGGGGGGACTATCCAAGAGACCCAGTACTTC
TRBD1	TRBJ2-3	TRBV24-1	NA	CATSDNRDRGGMDTQYF	TGTGCCACCAGTGATAACCGGGACAGGGGGGGGATGGATACGCAGTATTTT
NA	TRBJ2-3	TRBV10-1	NA	CASSAGSTDTQYF	TGCGCCAGCAGTGCAGGGTCCACAGATACGCAGTATTTT
TRBD2	TRBJ2-2	TRBV5-1	once	CASSFGLAGGNGELFF	TGCGCCAGCAGCTTCGGACTAGCGGGGGGTAACGGGGAGCTGTTTTTT
TRBD1	TRBJ1-2	TRBV11-2	NA	CASSLTGDGYTF	TGTGCCAGCAGCTTAACAGGGGATGGCTACACCTTC
TRBD2	TRBJ2-2	TRBV10-2	NA	CASRRGERAGELFF	TGCGCCAGCAGGCGGGGGGAGAGGGCCGGGGAGCTGTTTTTT
TRBD1	TRBJ2-3	TRBV5-4	NA	CASSLNRGQGGTQYF	TGTGCCAGTTCTCTCAACAGGGGGCAGGGGGGTACGCAGTATTTT
NA	TRBJ2-5	TRBV5-5	NA	CASSGTDWETQYF	TGTGCCAGCAGCGGCACGGACTGGGAGACCCAGTACTTC
TRBD1	TRBJ1-5	TRBV11-2	NA	CASSGGQGRPQHF	TGTGCCAGCAGCGGAGGACAGGGAAGGCCCCAGCATTTT
NA	TRBJ2-1	TRBV7-3	NA	CASSSRRYNEQFF	TGTGCCAGCAGCTCCCGCAGGTACAATGAGCAGTTCTTC
TRBD1	TRBJ1-2	TRBV6-2/TRBV6-3	NA	CASSTTGRLGYGYTF	TGTGCCAGCAGTACGACAGGGCGATTGGGCTATGGCTACACCTTC
NA	TRBJ2-2	TRBV7-9	NA	CASSSGPGDFANTGELFF	TGTGCCAGCAGCTCGGGACCTGGGGACTTCGCGAACACCGGGGAGCTGTTTTTT
TRBD2	TRBJ2-3	TRBV7-8	few	CASSLEATSGYTDTQYF	TGTGCCAGCAGCTTAGAAGCGACTAGCGGCTACACAGATACGCAGTATTTT
NA	TRBJ2-3	TRBV7-9	NA	CASSLGVRREADTQYF	TGTGCCAGCAGCTTGGGGGTCAGGAGGGAGGCAGATACGCAGTATTTT
TRBD1	TRBJ2-5	TRBV5-1	few	CASGDRQGQETQYF	TGCGCCAGCGGTGATCGACAGGGCCAAGAGACCCAGTACTTC
TRBD2	TRBJ2-3	TRBV24-1	NA	CATRGLAGDTDTQYF	TGTGCCACCCGAGGGCTAGCGGGGGACACAGATACGCAGTATTTT
TRBD1	TRBJ1-2	TRBV5-4	NA	CASSKETRTGSGYTF	TGTGCCAGCAGCAAGGAAACACGGACAGGGAGCGGCTACACCTTC
NA	TRBJ1-2	TRBV13	NA	CASSIFAGGRGYGYTF	TGTGCCAGCAGCATCTTCGCGGGAGGCAGGGGCTATGGCTACACCTTC
NA	TRBJ2-7	TRBV6-1	once	CASSELYRSYEQYF	TGTGCCAGCAGTGAACTTTACAGGTCCTACGAGCAGTACTTC